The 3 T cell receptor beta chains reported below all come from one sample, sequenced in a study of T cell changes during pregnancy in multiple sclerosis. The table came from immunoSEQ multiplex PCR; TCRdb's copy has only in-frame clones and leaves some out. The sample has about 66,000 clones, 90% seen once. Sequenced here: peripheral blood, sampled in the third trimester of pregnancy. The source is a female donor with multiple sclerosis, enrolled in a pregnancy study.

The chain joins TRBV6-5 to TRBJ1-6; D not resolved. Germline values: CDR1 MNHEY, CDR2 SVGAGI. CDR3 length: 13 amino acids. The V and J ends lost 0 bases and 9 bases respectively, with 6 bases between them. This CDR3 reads CASSYSRISPLHF. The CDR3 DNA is TGTGCCAGCAGTTACTCGAGAATTTCACCCCTCCACTTT.

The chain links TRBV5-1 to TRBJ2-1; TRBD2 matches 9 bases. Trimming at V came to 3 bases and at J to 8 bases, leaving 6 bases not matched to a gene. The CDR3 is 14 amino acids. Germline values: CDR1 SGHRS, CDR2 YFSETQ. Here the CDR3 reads CASSWGLASDEQFF. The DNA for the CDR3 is TGCGCCAGCAGCTGGGGACTAGCTTCCGATGAGCAGTTCTTC.

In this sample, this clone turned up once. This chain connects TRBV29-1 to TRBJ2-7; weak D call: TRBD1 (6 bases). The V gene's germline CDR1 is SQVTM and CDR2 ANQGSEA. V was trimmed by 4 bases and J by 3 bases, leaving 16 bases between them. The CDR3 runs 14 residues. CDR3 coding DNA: TGCAGCGTTGGTATTTGGGACATCCGCTACGAGCAGTACTTC. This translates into CSVGIWDIRYEQYF.